This T cell receptor beta chain was observed in a study of tumor and adjacent non-tumor tissue in lung cancer (dated by TCRdb to the late 2010s). Broadly, across the study: Of the cohort, around 12 patients had adenocarcinoma, 2 had squamous cell carcinoma and 1 had small cell lung cancer. The 15 enrolled patients, of whom 10 were men and 5 were women, were aged 31 to 76 years and were diagnosed with TNM stage I to III disease. Sequencing generated a total of 125,075,908 productive TCRbeta reads, averaging about 4.2 million reads per sample. Using bulk TCRbeta repertoires from some 16 lung cancer patients, the study set lung tumor tissue side by side with matched distant non-tumor lung tissue. TCRbeta CDR3 sequencing was performed on 30 to 35 paired specimens, with one tumor sample and one normal lung sample collected per patient. What the work shows at the level of the full study, not this receptor alone: The sequencing platform is not named in the methods, and unique molecular identifiers are not mentioned. Significantly higher TCR diversity was found in younger patients, and higher tumor TCR diversity was associated with shorter overall and disease-free survival. Peripheral blood was not sequenced, so blood TCRbeta repertoires in these lung cancer patients were not examined. Only about 14 patients were in the cohort, and the authors stated that larger samples and more detailed clinical data are needed. In normal lung, the top 100 clones accounted for a significantly larger cumulative share of the repertoire than in tumor tissue. Tumor tissue showed significantly higher TCR diversity (inverse Simpson) than normal lung tissue, at 431.37 vs 166.20 (P = 0.0075, Mann-Whitney U test).

The germline V gene (reference sequence) supplies CDR1 DFQATT and CDR2 SNEGSKA. The CDR3 runs 13 residues from the cysteine to the phenylalanine. The kept DNA is CDR3 alone, 39 bases in frame from the first base. V is cut by 8 bases and J by 8 bases, and the space between the germline ends is 19 bases. Library method: multiplex PCR. This sample was sequenced with an Illumina HiSeq 2500. Following protocols modified from ARM-PCR, the researchers constructed TCRbeta libraries through three rounds of nested PCR with primers (Table S4). Before sequencing, PCR products in the 200-500 bp range were cut out of the gel and cleaned up using the QIAquick gel extraction kit. The published analysis was carried out like this. Reads were cleaned with Trimmomatic, merged with FLASH into complete CDR3 sequences, and assigned to V(D)J germline segments with MiTCR. VDJtools was used to compute clonal diversity as the inverse Simpson's index. In-frame sequences lacking a premature stop codon were counted as productive reads. Starting from the raw public reads, TCRdb applied fastp trimming at Q25, assembled clones with MiXCR and retained in-frame beta chains. Each record represents a unique CDR3 protein, reported with the most common genes and DNA among its rows. Here the V and J calls rest on TCRdb's processing, not on the authors' analysis. Here the sample has under 75,000 distinct CDR3 sequences; approximately 71% occur a single time. 25% to 35% of the sample rests with the top ten.

The sample holds many counts of this clonotype. Its antigen has not been determined. Qualities for individual bases were not recorded, and no much larger clone is one base off. RNA was extracted from bulk unsorted tissue and checked for quality with a NanoDrop ND-1000 and an Agilent 2100. The normal lung samples consisted of distant non-tumor tissue collected more than 3 cm from the tumor edge. Donors were newly diagnosed lung cancer patients admitted for thoracic surgery in China between August and November 2014, without prior chemotherapy. Anyone who had undergone radiotherapy or chemotherapy before, or who had another cancer at the same time, was left out of the study. Surgical tissue pieces of roughly 1-2.2 cm3 were preserved in RNAlater solution and were kept at -80 degrees C until use.

The material sequenced was distant non-tumor lung tissue. This TCR came from a woman between 45 and 60 years old with non-small cell lung cancer. The sequence joins TRBV20-1 to TRBJ2-1, with the D gene not clear enough to name. This receptor has the CDR3 CSPKTPLRDEQFF. The nucleotides read TGCAGTCCCAAGACACCTCTCCGGGATGAGCAGTTCTTC.